The 18 T cell receptor beta chains presented below share a single source sample, sequenced in a study of OX40 agonist ivuxolimab in advanced cancers. The table came from immunoSEQ multiplex PCR; TCRdb's copy has only in-frame clones and leaves some out. This sample has roughly 62,000 clones, with 91% found just once. Sequenced here: CD4+ or CD8+ T cells sorted from blood, sampled in a trial of the OX40 agonist ivuxolimab. These TCRs come from an adult with an advanced solid tumor such as melanoma, head and neck, liver or kidney cancer.

This clone was recorded once. This chain connects TRBV28 to TRBJ2-3; 7 bases align to TRBD1. V gave up 6 bases and J gave up 6 bases; unmatched junction bases: 15. CDR3 length equals 16 residues. Germline CDR1 is MDHEN and CDR2 is SYDVKM. CDR3 sequence reads: CASSPGQDTGRDTQYF. CDR3 DNA sequence: TGTGCCAGCAGCCCCGGACAGGACACCGGGCGTGATACGCAGTATTTT.

The chain uses TRBV2 and TRBJ2-1; tentatively, D is TRBD2 (6 bases). With 7 bases removed from V and 4 bases from J, the gap between germline ends came to 11 bases. The germline CDR1 and CDR2 sequences are SNHLY and FYNNEI. The CDR3 is 13 amino acids. This chain's CDR3 is CASTWTTYNEQFF. In DNA form, the CDR3 reads TGTGCCAGCACTTGGACTACATACAATGAGCAGTTCTTC.

The chain carries TRBV28 and TRBJ2-5; TRBD2 agrees at 12 bases. From germline, CDR1 is MDHEN and CDR2 SYDVKM. CDR3 length equals 19 residues. The J segment lost 3 bases and the V segment lost 5 bases, leaving 16 bases of the junction unmatched. Here the CDR3 reads CASSPLSIVGLAGKETQYF. The CDR3 DNA sequence: TGTGCCAGCAGTCCCCTATCCATTGTCGGACTAGCGGGAAAAGAGACCCAGTACTTC.

V and J are TRBV7-2 and TRBJ2-2; D is undetermined. Per germline, CDR1 SGHTA and CDR2 FQGNSA. The CDR3 runs to 14 residues. The germline V and J ends were trimmed by 5 bases and 0 bases, with 7 bases remaining between them. The CDR3 DNA is TGTGCCAGCAGCCTACACCCGAACACCGGGGAGCTGTTTTTT. As protein: CASSLHPNTGELFF.

This clone was seen only a few times. The chain couples TRBV27 to TRBJ1-1; the D is unclear. This CDR3 has 14 amino acids. CDR1 and CDR2 (germline): MNHEY, SMNVEV (reference sequence). Between the trimmed V and J ends, which lost 3 bases and 0 bases, there was a span of 8 bases. In DNA, the CDR3 is TGTGCCAGCAGTTTCGTGGGTTTGAACACTGAAGCTTTCTTT. Translating gives CASSFVGLNTEAFF.

The genes are TRBV5-1 and TRBJ2-7; possible D gene TRBD1, 6 bases. This CDR3 spans 14 amino acids. CDR1 is SGHRS, CDR2 YFSETQ, per germline. V lost 1 base and J lost 7, with 15 bases in between. CDR3 sequence (DNA): TGCGCCAGCAGCTTGACAGGGAATGATATGGAGCAGTACTTC. This codes for CASSLTGNDMEQYF.

J is TRBJ1-2 and V is TRBV7-9; D may be TRBD1 (6 bases). Per the germline V gene, CDR1 is SEHNR and CDR2 is FQNEAQ (reference sequence). V dropped 5 bases and J dropped 0 bases, with 16 bases sitting between them. The CDR3 is 16 amino acids. CDR3 sequence (DNA): TGTGCCAGCAGCCCCACCGACAGGAATACTAACTATGGCTACACCTTC. Amino acids: CASSPTDRNTNYGYTF. The complete variable domain, with remaining parts taken from reference TRBV7-9 and TRBJ1-2, reads DTGVSQNPRHKITKRGQNVTFRCDPISEHNRLYWYRQTLGQGPEFLTYFQNEAQLEKSRLLSDRFSAERPKGSFSTLEIQRTEQGDSAMYLCASSPTDRNTNYGYTFGSGTRLTVV.

The chain uses TRBV6-5 and TRBJ2-7; 7 bases are shared with TRBD1. The V gene end was trimmed by 5 bases and the J gene end by 7 bases; junction bases not matched to a gene: 11. The CDR3 is made up of 14 amino acids. Germline values: CDR1 MNHEY, CDR2 SVGAGI. This CDR3 is CASSGSQGLLEQYF. The CDR3 coding sequence is TGTGCCAGCAGTGGATCACAGGGGTTGCTTGAGCAGTACTTC.

In its sample, this clone was seen a few times. This chain links TRBV20-1 with TRBJ2-1; no clear D gene. V lost 6 bases and J 8 bases, leaving 11 bases between the germline ends. The CDR3 is 11 residues long. CDR1 is DFQATT, CDR2 SNEGSKA, per germline (reference sequence). This CDR3 reads CSAPRTYEQFF. CDR3 nucleotide sequence: TGCAGTGCCCCAAGGACGTATGAGCAGTTCTTC.

This chain uses TRBV6-5 with TRBJ1-2; D is perhaps TRBD1 (6 bases). Germline-derived CDR1 and CDR2 are MNHEY and SVGAGI. The CDR3 contains 14 residues. Trimming cost V 2 bases and J 3 bases, with 10 bases left between them. CDR3 sequence reads: CASSYDRQDYGYTF. The CDR3 nucleotides are TGTGCCAGCAGTTACGACAGGCAGGACTATGGCTACACCTTC.

This clone has a handful of counts. The chain carries TRBV7-9 and TRBJ2-2; D call uncertain. V lost 6 bases to trimming and J lost 9 bases, with 14 bases between them. Germline loops: CDR1 SEHNR, CDR2 FQNEAQ (reference sequence). This CDR3 region has 13 residues. This CDR3 reads CASRPRSSRELFF. The CDR3 DNA reads as TGTGCCAGCAGGCCTAGAAGTTCCCGGGAGCTGTTTTTT.

V and J are TRBV5-6 and TRBJ2-2; possibly TRBD1 for D (5 bases). V gave up 1 base and J gave up 7 bases, with 14 bases separating them. This CDR3 is 15 amino acids long. In germline, CDR1 is SGHDT, CDR2 YYEEEE. CDR3 sequence reads: CASSLFRDRVGELFF. CDR3 DNA: TGTGCCAGCAGCTTGTTCAGGGATCGTGTCGGGGAGCTGTTTTTT.

The chain is built from TRBV7-9 and TRBJ2-5; tentatively, D is TRBD1 or TRBD2 (5 bases each). The germline CDR1 and CDR2 sequences are SEHNR and FQNEAQ (reference sequence). The CDR3 has 15 amino acids. V shed 8 bases and J shed 3 bases, with 19 bases lying between them. The CDR3: CASFPPGPSKETQYF. DNA of the CDR3: TGTGCCAGCTTTCCCCCGGGGCCGAGTAAAGAGACCCAGTACTTC.

Here the CDR3 reads CASSQAGDGTGYEQYF. The CDR3 bases are TGCGCCAGCAGCCAAGCCGGAGACGGCACGGGCTACGAGCAGTACTTC. V gene TRBV4-1 combines with J gene TRBJ2-7; D uncertain. Germline assignment: CDR1 MGHRA and CDR2 YSYEKL. The CDR3 length is 16 residues. Trimming removed 1 base from V and 3 bases from J, with 16 bases in between.

The rearrangement links TRBV7-8 to TRBJ1-1, with TRBD1 matching over 10 bases. V lost 5 bases, J lost 4 bases, and 4 bases stayed unmatched. Germline lookup yields CDR1 SGHVS and CDR2 FQNEAQ. The CDR3 runs to 14 residues. The chain's CDR3 is CASSRGQGLTEAFF. The CDR3 nucleotides are TGTGCCAGCAGCCGGGGACAGGGGCTCACTGAAGCTTTCTTT.

J is TRBJ2-7 and V is TRBV5-1, with TRBD1 as a possible D gene (5 bases). Per germline, CDR1 SGHRS and CDR2 YFSETQ. This CDR3 has 14 residues. Between the trimmed V and J ends, which lost 0 bases and 1 base, there was a span of 8 bases. CDR3 nucleotides: TGCGCCAGCAGCTTGGGGACAACATCCTACGAGCAGTACTTC. Amino acid sequence: CASSLGTTSYEQYF.

The chain combines TRBV4-3 with TRBJ1-3; D is unresolved. The CDR3 loop spans 16 amino acids. Germline-derived CDR1 and CDR2 are LGHNA and YSLEER. Between the trimmed V and J ends, which lost 0 bases and 3 bases, there was a span of 12 bases. The CDR3 loop is CASSQDSTTIGNTIYF. The CDR3 nucleotides are TGCGCCAGCAGCCAAGATTCGACGACAATTGGAAACACCATATATTTT.

The chain is built from TRBV27 and TRBJ2-3, with 11 nucleotides matching TRBD2. The CDR3 covers 16 residues. The junction had 6 bases not matched to a gene; V was cut back by 3 bases and J by 4 bases. Looked up from germline, CDR1 is MNHEY and CDR2 is SMNVEV (reference sequence). The CDR3 bases are TGTGCCAGCAGTTTCGTTCTAGCGGGAGGCCCAGATACGCAGTATTTT. This sequence encodes CASSFVLAGGPDTQYF.